This TCR delta chain was documented in a study of gamma-delta chains in newborns, infants, children. Study-level information: Innate gammadelta T cells reportedly expand polyclonally right after birth, driven by microbial exposure, per the title.

The CDR3 is made up of 19 amino acids. Per the germline V gene, CDR1 is GEAIGNYY and CDR2 is EKD. V shed 0 bases and J shed 0 bases, with 14 bases lying between them. TCRdb re-called clones from the reads via CATT. This sample has over 2,500 delta-chain clones, with around half found just once. The material sequenced was blood. The receptor was isolated from a child who received the measles vaccine. The chain carries TRDV2 and TRDJ3; possible D gene TRDD3, 6 bases. This CDR3 reads CACDTWGLLSSWDTRQMFF. CDR3 DNA sequence: TGTGCCTGTGACACCTGGGGGTTGTTAAGCTCCTGGGACACCCGACAGATGTTTTTC.